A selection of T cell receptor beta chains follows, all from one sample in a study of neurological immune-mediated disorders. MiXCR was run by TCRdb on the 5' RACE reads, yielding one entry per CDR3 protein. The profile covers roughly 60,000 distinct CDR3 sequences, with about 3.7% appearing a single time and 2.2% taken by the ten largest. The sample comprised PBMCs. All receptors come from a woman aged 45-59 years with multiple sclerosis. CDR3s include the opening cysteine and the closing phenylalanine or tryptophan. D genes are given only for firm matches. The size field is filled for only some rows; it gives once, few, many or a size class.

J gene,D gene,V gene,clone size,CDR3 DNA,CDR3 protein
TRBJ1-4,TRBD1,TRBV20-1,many,TGCAGTGTGGGACAGTTTAATGAAAAACTGTTTTTT,CSVGQFNEKLFF
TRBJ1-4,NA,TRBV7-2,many,TGTGCCAGCAGCTTAGCCTGGGGTGAAAAACTGTTTTTT,CASSLAWGEKLFF
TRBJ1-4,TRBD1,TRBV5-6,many,TGTGCCAGCAGCTGGGACAGGGATGAAAAACTGTTTTTT,CASSWDRDEKLFF
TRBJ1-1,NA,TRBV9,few,TGTGCCAGCAGCGTAGATCGACAAATGAACACTGAAGCTTTCTTT,CASSVDRQMNTEAFF
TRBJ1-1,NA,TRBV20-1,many,TGCAGTGCTAGAGTCCCCAACACTGAAGCTTTCTTT,CSARVPNTEAFF
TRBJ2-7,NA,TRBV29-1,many,TGCAGCGTTGGGGGAACCTACGAGCAGTACTTC,CSVGGTYEQYF
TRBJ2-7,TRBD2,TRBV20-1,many,TGCAGTGCTAGAGGATTGGTGGGACTAGCGGGGCGCTACGAGCAGTACTTC,CSARGLVGLAGRYEQYF
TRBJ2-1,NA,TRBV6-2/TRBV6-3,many,TGTGCCAGCATCCTCTTCTCCTCCTGGCCTGAGCAGTTCTTC,CASILFSSWPEQFF
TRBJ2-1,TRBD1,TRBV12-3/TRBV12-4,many,TGTGCCAGCAGTGCCGGGACAGAAAACAATGAGCAGTTCTTC,CASSAGTENNEQFF
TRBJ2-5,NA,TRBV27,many,TGTGCCAGCAGTATTGCCGGGACAAAAGACCAGTACTTC,CASSIAGTKDQYF
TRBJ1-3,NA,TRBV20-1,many,TGCAGTGCTCTTCGACAGACCTCTGGAAACACCATATATTTT,CSALRQTSGNTIYF
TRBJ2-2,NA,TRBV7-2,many,TGTGCCAGCAGCTTAAGGGACTTGTTTACCGGGGAGCTGTTTTTT,CASSLRDLFTGELFF
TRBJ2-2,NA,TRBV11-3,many,TGTGCCAGCAGCTTAGTCGCAGGGGCAGGCGGGGAGCTGTTTTTT,CASSLVAGAGGELFF
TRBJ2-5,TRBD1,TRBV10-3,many,TGTGCCATCAGTGACCGGGACAGGGGTGCGGTGGAGACCCAGTACTTC,CAISDRDRGAVETQYF
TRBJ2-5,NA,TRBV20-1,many,TGCAGTACACCCACTTCGACAGGCCAAGAGACCCAGTACTTC,CSTPTSTGQETQYF
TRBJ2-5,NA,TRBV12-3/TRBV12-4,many,TGTGCCAGCAGTTACCCCACGGGACGGGGGACCCAGTACTTC,CASSYPTGRGTQYF
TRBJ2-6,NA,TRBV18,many,TGTGCCAGCTCACGGGTCAGATCCAACTCTGGGGCCAACGTCCTGACTTTC,CASSRVRSNSGANVLTF
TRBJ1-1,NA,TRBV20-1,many,TGCAGTGCTAGATCCAGCCCCCGGCACACTGAAGCTTTCTTT,CSARSSPRHTEAFF
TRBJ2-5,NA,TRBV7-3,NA,TGTGCCAGCAGCTTAACGCACGGTGCTTTGGAGACCCAGTACTTC,CASSLTHGALETQYF
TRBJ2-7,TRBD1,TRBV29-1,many,TGCAGCGCAATGACAGGGGACGAGCAGTACTTC,CSAMTGDEQYF
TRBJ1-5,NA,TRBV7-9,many,TGTGCCAGCAGCTTAGGGGATCAGCCCCAGAATTTT,CASSLGDQPQNF
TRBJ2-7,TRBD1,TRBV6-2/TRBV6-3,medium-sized,TGTGCCAGCAGAAGACAGGGAAGCTCCTACGAGCAGTACTTC,CASRRQGSSYEQYF
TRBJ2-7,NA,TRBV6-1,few,TGTGCCAGCAGTGAAGCAAGGCGGCAGCTGACTCTCGAGCAGTACTTC,CASSEARRQLTLEQYF
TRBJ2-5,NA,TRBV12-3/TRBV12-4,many,TGTGCCAGCACCTCAAGGGGATTTCAGACCCAGTACTTC,CASTSRGFQTQYF
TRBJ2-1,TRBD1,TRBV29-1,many,TGCAGCGTTTCAAGACAGGGACCCTACAATGAGCAGTTCTTC,CSVSRQGPYNEQFF
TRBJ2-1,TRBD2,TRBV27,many,TGTGCCAGCAGTTTAGCGGGAGGAAACTACAATGAGCAGTTCTTC,CASSLAGGNYNEQFF
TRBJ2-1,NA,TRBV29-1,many,TGCAGCGTTGCAGCGACCAGCGCGTACAATGAGCAGTTCTTC,CSVAATSAYNEQFF
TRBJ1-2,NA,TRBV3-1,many,TGTGCCAGCAGCCGCCTCTATGGCTACACCTTC,CASSRLYGYTF
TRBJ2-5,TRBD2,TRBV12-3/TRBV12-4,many,TGTGCCAGCAGTCCCTGGACTAGCGGAGCTTTCCAAGAGACCCAGTACTTC,CASSPWTSGAFQETQYF
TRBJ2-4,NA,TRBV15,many,TGTGCCACCAGCAGAGTGGGGACCATTCAGTACTTC,CATSRVGTIQYF
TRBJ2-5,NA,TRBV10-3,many,TGTGCCATCAGCCCCGGGATCCAAGAGACCCAGTACTTC,CAISPGIQETQYF
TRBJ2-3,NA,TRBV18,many,TGTGCCAGCCTTTCAGCTGGATCTCCTGCAGATACGCAGTATTTT,CASLSAGSPADTQYF
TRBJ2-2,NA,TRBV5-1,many,TGCGCCAGCAGCTCGGACTGGACCGGGGAGCTGTTTTTT,CASSSDWTGELFF
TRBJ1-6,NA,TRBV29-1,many,TGCAGCGTTGGGAGCTCCTATAATTCACCCCTCCACTTT,CSVGSSYNSPLHF
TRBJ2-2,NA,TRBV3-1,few,TGTGCCAGCAGGGGGAACACCGGGGAGCTGTTTTTT,CASRGNTGELFF
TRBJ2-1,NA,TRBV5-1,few,TGCGCCAGCAGCTTGCGGAGCGGTGATGAGCAGTTCTTC,CASSLRSGDEQFF
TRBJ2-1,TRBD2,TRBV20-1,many,TGCAGTGCTAGAGATGCCCGTCGGCGGGAGCATGAGCAGTTCTTC,CSARDARRREHEQFF
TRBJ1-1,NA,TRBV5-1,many,TGCGCCAGCGGTTTCCGAATGAACACTGAAGCTTTCTTT,CASGFRMNTEAFF
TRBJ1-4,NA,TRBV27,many,TGTGCCAGCAGTCCCCGACAGAAAGAAAAACTGTTTTTT,CASSPRQKEKLFF
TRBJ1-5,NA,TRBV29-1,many,TGCAGCGTAGGGGAGGATTATCAGCCCCAGCATTTT,CSVGEDYQPQHF
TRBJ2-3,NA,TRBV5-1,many,TGCGCCAGCAGCTTGGAGGGCGCAGATACGCAGTATTTT,CASSLEGADTQYF
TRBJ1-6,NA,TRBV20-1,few,TGCAGTGCTCTAGACCGCGCCTTAACGCTCCTCAACTTT,CSALDRALTLLNF
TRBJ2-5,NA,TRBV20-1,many,TGCAGTGCTAGAGGGAAAGAGACCCAGTACTTC,CSARGKETQYF
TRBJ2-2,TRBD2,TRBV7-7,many,TGTGCTAGCAGCCTGGGGATGGCGGGAGCCACCGGGGAGCTGTTTTTT,CASSLGMAGATGELFF
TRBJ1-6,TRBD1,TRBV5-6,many,TGTGCCAGCAGCCGCAGACAGGGGAATTCACCCCTCCACTTT,CASSRRQGNSPLHF